Below are 17 T cell receptor beta chains sequenced from a single sample in a study of regulatory T cells in long-lasting Graves disease (dated by TCRdb to the early 2020s). In light of the paper, this sample's time point label describes: newly diagnosed GD, antithyroid drugs for less than 3 months. For both TCR sequencing and RNA sequencing, RNA was extracted from PBMCs using TRIzol. Library generation was performed with multiplex PCR. Sequencing instrument: Illumina HiSeq 4000. TCR beta libraries were built with iRepertoire HTBI primers and Arm-PCR amplification of CDR3 regions. TCRdb reworked the public reads: Q25 trimming with fastp, MiXCR clone assembly, productive beta chains retained. One record per CDR3 amino acid sequence lists the most common genes and DNA. Within this sample are about 460,000 distinct CDR3 sequences, with approximately 14% of them counted one time only. More than 15% of the sample is held by the ten biggest clonotypes.

This same sample was also taken into another study, of T cells in Graves' hyperthyroidism and ophthalmopathy.

The sequences come from peripheral blood mononuclear cells (PBMCs), collected at new diagnosis, from a patient treated with antithyroid drugs. The receptors were sampled from a woman in her forties or fifties with Graves disease. Donor details come from another sample of the same person, matched by shared clones.

This clonotype was detected many times. The chain joins TRBV27 to TRBJ2-3; D gene uncertain. CDR3 length: 14 amino acids. From germline, CDR1 is MNHEY and CDR2 SMNVEV (reference sequence). V was trimmed by 2 bases and J by 1 base, leaving 7 bases between them. The CDR3 reads CASSLEDGTDTQYF. The CDR3 DNA follows: TGTGCCAGCAGTTTAGAGGACGGCACAGATACGCAGTATTTT.

This clonotype was seen a few times. The gene calls are TRBV19 and TRBJ2-2, with 14 nucleotides matching TRBD2. Germline CDR1 is LNHDA and CDR2 is SQIVND (reference sequence). V shed 5 bases, J shed 5 bases, and the junction held 7 bases outside the gene matches. This CDR3 spans 17 amino acids. The CDR3 sequence is CASSGTSGSSWTGELFF. CDR3 nucleotide sequence: TGTGCCAGTAGTGGGACTAGCGGGAGTTCTTGGACCGGGGAGCTGTTTTTT.

This clonotype showed up many times. The genes are TRBV7-2 and TRBJ1-5; the match to TRBD1 covers 8 bases. Germline CDR1 SGHTA, CDR2 FQGNSA. The CDR3 has 15 residues. V lost 1 base, J lost 6 bases, and 5 bases stayed unmatched. The CDR3 here is CASSLGTGLAQPQHF. The CDR3 DNA sequence: TGTGCCAGCAGCTTAGGGACAGGGTTAGCTCAGCCCCAGCATTTT.

This clonotype was seen a handful of times. This chain joins TRBV9 and TRBJ2-3, with D perhaps assigned TRBD1 or TRBD2 (5 bases each). The ends were cut back, 3 bases at V and 2 bases at J, with 10 bases in the middle. The CDR3 is made up of 14 amino acids. In germline, CDR1 is SGDLS, CDR2 YYNGEE. As DNA, the CDR3 is TGTGCCAGCAGCGGGGACGGTGACACAGATACGCAGTATTTT. Its protein is CASSGDGDTDTQYF.

The chain employs TRBV5-1 and TRBJ2-1; D remains unclear. The CDR3 loop spans 12 amino acids. Germline CDR1 is SGHRS and CDR2 is YFSETQ. V was pared by 0 bases and J by 8 bases, with 6 bases between. The CDR3 nucleotides read TGCGCCAGCAGCTTGGTATGGGATGAGCAGTTCTTC. Encoded protein: CASSLVWDEQFF.

A few counts support this clonotype. V usage is TRBV5-1 and J usage is TRBJ2-7; 9 bases fit TRBD2. Germline-derived CDR1 and CDR2 are SGHRS and YFSETQ. The CDR3 is 15 residues long. V shed 1 base, J shed 4 bases, and the junction held 6 bases outside the gene matches. The CDR3 nucleotides read TGCGCCAGCAGCTTGTCGGTAGCGGGAGTTTACGAGCAGTACTTC. Translated: CASSLSVAGVYEQYF.

This clonotype was picked up many times. The chain joins TRBV6-1 to TRBJ2-6; 9 bases fit TRBD1. The CDR3 has 18 amino acids. CDR1 MNHNS and CDR2 SASEGT come from the germline V gene. J lost 0 bases, V lost 0 bases, and 3 bases had no gene match. As DNA, the CDR3 is TGTGCCAGCAGTGAAGCGGGACAGGGAACCTCTGGGGCCAACGTCCTGACTTTC. Translated: CASSEAGQGTSGANVLTF.

The V call is TRBV19, the J call TRBJ2-1, with TRBD2 matching over 9 bases. This CDR3 spans 16 amino acids. Germline-derived CDR1 and CDR2 are LNHDA and SQIVND (reference sequence). V trimming: 2 bases; J trimming: 3 bases; junction bases outside the gene matches: 5. CDR3 DNA: TGTGCCAGTAGTATATCAGCGGGAGGATACTACAATGAGCAGTTCTTC. As protein: CASSISAGGYYNEQFF.

This clonotype was counted a few times. This sequence joins TRBV5-1 and TRBJ1-4; 11 bases are shared with TRBD1. The trim removed 0 bases at V and 2 bases at J, leaving 9 bases unmatched. The CDR3 is 19 residues long. CDR1 SGHRS and CDR2 YFSETQ come from the germline V gene. CDR3 residues: CASSLAREDRGPTNEKLFF. The CDR3 DNA follows: TGCGCCAGCAGCTTGGCAAGGGAGGACAGGGGGCCGACTAATGAAAAACTGTTTTTT.

The chain combines TRBV5-8 with TRBJ2-1; 9 positions match TRBD1. Germline trimming cut 4 bases from V and 4 bases from J; bases unmatched to any gene: 9. The CDR3 is 16 residues long. Germline values: CDR1 SGHTS, CDR2 YDEGEE. CDR3 nucleotides: TGTGCCAGCAGCCTGGGGGGGACAGGGTCTTACAATGAGCAGTTCTTC. This codes for CASSLGGTGSYNEQFF.

This clonotype was seen ten or more times. The V call is TRBV28, the J call TRBJ2-6; D is uncertain. Germline-derived CDR1 and CDR2 are MDHEN and SYDVKM. The CDR3 sequence is 15 residues long. With 6 bases removed from V and 0 bases from J, the gap between germline ends came to 9 bases. The CDR3 bases are TGTGCCAGCAGGGCGGCGTCCTCTGGGGCCAACGTCCTGACTTTC. This encodes CASRAASSGANVLTF.

This clonotype was observed a few times. A much larger clone differs by one base, so this may be a read error. The V gene is TRBV28, the J gene TRBJ2-7; D perhaps matches TRBD2 (6 bases). This CDR3 region has 15 residues. Germline loops: CDR1 MDHEN, CDR2 SYDVKM. CDR3 nucleotides: TGTGCCAGCAGTTTATATTGGAGGGAACCCTACGAGCGGTACTTC. Its protein product is CASSLYWREPYERYF.

The chain joins TRBV19 to TRBJ2-2, with D tentatively TRBD1 (6 bases). Between the trimmed V and J ends, which lost 5 bases and 3 bases, there was a span of 13 bases. Germline-derived CDR1 and CDR2 are LNHDA and SQIVND (reference sequence). The length of the CDR3 is 15 residues. The CDR3 loop reads CASSPGPGDTGELFF. The CDR3, as DNA: TGTGCCAGTAGTCCCGGGCCAGGGGACACCGGGGAGCTGTTTTTT.

For this clonotype: At one end, the junction sequence differs from germline, possibly due to a read error. The chain joins TRBV3-1 to TRBJ2-2; 8 bases line up with TRBD2. The germline V gene has CDR1 LGHDT and CDR2 YNNKEL (reference sequence). This CDR3 region has 16 residues. The CDR3 loop reads CASRQDTGTRAGELFF. The CDR3 nucleotides are TGTGCCAGCAGGCAAGACACCGGGACTAGGGCCGGGGAGCTGTTTTTT.

J is TRBJ2-2 and V is TRBV3-1; no clear D. Between the trimmed V and J ends, which lost 5 bases and 4 bases, there was a span of 11 bases. The CDR3 sequence is 14 residues long. The germline V gene encodes CDR1 LGHDT and CDR2 YNNKEL (reference sequence). Written as DNA, the CDR3 is TGTGCCAGCAGCGCAAAAGGGTTCACCGGGGAGCTGTTTTTT. This gives the protein CASSAKGFTGELFF.

This clonotype was observed a few times. The chain employs TRBV6-5 and TRBJ2-1, with D perhaps matching TRBD2 (5 bases). The CDR3 covers 12 residues. The V end lost 4 bases, the J end lost 7 bases, and 8 bases lay between the germline ends. From germline, CDR1 is MNHEY and CDR2 SVGAGI. CDR3 residues: CASSSPGNEQFF. The DNA of the CDR3 is TGTGCCAGCAGTTCTCCGGGGAATGAGCAGTTCTTC.

In its sample, this clonotype was seen a few times. This may be a read error: a much more frequent sequence differs by one nucleotide. J is TRBJ1-5 and V is TRBV28; D not certain. CDR1 and CDR2 (germline): MDHEN, SYDVKM. The CDR3 runs 14 residues. Trimming stripped 8 bases from V and 6 bases from J, with 17 bases between. This CDR3 reads CASGPLGESQPQHF. The CDR3 DNA reads as TGTGCCAGCGGTCCACTCGGGGAAAGTCAGCCCCAGCATTTT.